Listed below are T cell receptor beta chains from one sample, sequenced in a study of multiple sclerosis patients with progressive multifocal leukoencephalopathy. Using immunoSEQ multiplex PCR, the repertoire was profiled, and TCRdb retains in-frame clones only, with some absent. Of under 30,000 clones in the sample, about 90% were seen once. This specimen consisted of PBMCs, obtained from a patient treated with natalizumab. These receptors were taken from a human donor with multiple sclerosis. Each CDR3 is given with its conserved first and last residue. The order of the fields is J gene, D gene, clone size, CDR3 length, V gene, CDR3 DNA, CDR3 protein. The D gene is left open where the match is weak. Some rows mark clone size as missing; the rest say once, few, many or name a class of expanded clone.

j_gene: TRBJ2-7
d_gene: TRBD2
abundance: -
len: 16
v_gene: TRBV28
CDR3nt: TGTGCCAGCAGTTCCCCGTCCGGACTAGTGAATTACAAGCAGTACTTC
CDR3aa: CASSSPSGLVNYKQYF

j_gene: TRBJ1-4
d_gene: -
abundance: few
len: 14
v_gene: TRBV28
CDR3nt: TGTGCCAGCAGCCCGGGACGACGCAATGAAAAACTGTTTTTT
CDR3aa: CASSPGRRNEKLFF

j_gene: TRBJ1-4
d_gene: -
abundance: -
len: 13
v_gene: TRBV2
CDR3nt: TGTGCCACCGAATCGGACACGGTGGGAAAACTGTTTTTT
CDR3aa: CATESDTVGKLFF

j_gene: TRBJ2-7
d_gene: -
abundance: -
len: 13
v_gene: TRBV19
CDR3nt: TGTGCCAGTAGTATAGCGGCCGGTAACGAGCAGTACTTC
CDR3aa: CASSIAAGNEQYF

j_gene: TRBJ1-2
d_gene: TRBD1
abundance: -
len: 15
v_gene: TRBV13
CDR3nt: TGTGCCAGCAGCCTGGGGACAGGGAACAACTATGGCTACACCTTC
CDR3aa: CASSLGTGNNYGYTF

j_gene: TRBJ2-2
d_gene: TRBD2
abundance: few
len: 15
v_gene: TRBV7-3
CDR3nt: TGTGCCAGCAGCCAAGGGGCTAGCGGCACCGGGGAGCTGTTTTTT
CDR3aa: CASSQGASGTGELFF

j_gene: TRBJ1-2
d_gene: -
abundance: -
len: 16
v_gene: TRBV28
CDR3nt: TGTGCCAGCAGTCCACCTCAGACAGGACCTTTATGGGACTACACCTTC
CDR3aa: CASSPPQTGPLWDYTF

j_gene: TRBJ1-2
d_gene: TRBD1
abundance: -
len: 16
v_gene: TRBV7-2
CDR3nt: TGTGCCAGCAGCTTAGGCAACAGGGGGCCCATAGAGGGCTACACCTTC
CDR3aa: CASSLGNRGPIEGYTF

j_gene: TRBJ1-1
d_gene: -
abundance: -
len: 15
v_gene: TRBV4-3
CDR3nt: TGCGCCAGCAGCCAAGAGGGCGGGCAAAACACTGAAGCTTTCTTT
CDR3aa: CASSQEGGQNTEAFF

j_gene: TRBJ2-7
d_gene: TRBD1
abundance: -
len: 14
v_gene: TRBV19
CDR3nt: TGTGCCAGCCAAAGACAGGGGGGTGTCTACGAGCAGTACTTC
CDR3aa: CASQRQGGVYEQYF

j_gene: TRBJ2-1
d_gene: TRBD2
abundance: -
len: 15
v_gene: TRBV4-3
CDR3nt: TGCGCCAGCAGCCCGGGACTAGCGGCCTACAATGAGCAGTTCTTC
CDR3aa: CASSPGLAAYNEQFF

j_gene: TRBJ1-5
d_gene: TRBD1
abundance: -
len: 15
v_gene: TRBV19
CDR3nt: TGTGCCAGCCTCCGGGACAGAAAAAGCAATCAGCCCCAGCATTTT
CDR3aa: CASLRDRKSNQPQHF

j_gene: TRBJ2-7
d_gene: TRBD2
abundance: -
len: 18
v_gene: TRBV7-6
CDR3nt: TGTGCCAGCAGCTTAGGGTCTAGCGGGGGGCCGAGCTCCTACGAGCAGTACTTC
CDR3aa: CASSLGSSGGPSSYEQYF

j_gene: TRBJ2-7
d_gene: TRBD2
abundance: -
len: 15
v_gene: TRBV10-3
CDR3nt: TGTGCCATCAGTCAAACTGGGACTAGCGGAACAGAGCAGTACTTC
CDR3aa: CAISQTGTSGTEQYF

j_gene: TRBJ2-7
d_gene: TRBD1
abundance: once
len: 15
v_gene: TRBV11-2
CDR3nt: TGTGCCAGCAGCTTACAGGGGGAAATAGCCTACGAGCAGTACTTC
CDR3aa: CASSLQGEIAYEQYF

j_gene: TRBJ1-2
d_gene: -
abundance: few
len: 12
v_gene: TRBV29-1
CDR3nt: TGCAGCGTTCAAGGCAGATCCTATGGCTACACCTTC
CDR3aa: CSVQGRSYGYTF

j_gene: TRBJ2-7
d_gene: -
abundance: -
len: 12
v_gene: TRBV28
CDR3nt: TGTGCCAGCAGTTTATCCGCCTACGAGCAGTACTTC
CDR3aa: CASSLSAYEQYF

j_gene: TRBJ1-4
d_gene: TRBD1
abundance: few
len: 14
v_gene: TRBV7-9
CDR3nt: TGTGCCAGCAGCTTAGGACAGGGAAGCGAAAAACTGTTTTTT
CDR3aa: CASSLGQGSEKLFF

j_gene: TRBJ2-7
d_gene: TRBD2
abundance: few
len: 15
v_gene: TRBV27
CDR3nt: TGTGCCAGCAGTTTAGGGACTAGCGGGGTATACGAGCAGTACTTC
CDR3aa: CASSLGTSGVYEQYF

j_gene: TRBJ1-4
d_gene: -
abundance: -
len: 15
v_gene: TRBV19
CDR3nt: TGTGCCAGTAGTATAAACGGGTCGCCTAATGAAAAACTGTTTTTT
CDR3aa: CASSINGSPNEKLFF

j_gene: TRBJ2-7
d_gene: -
abundance: -
len: 13
v_gene: TRBV30
CDR3nt: TGTGCCTGGAGTCGGGAGTCCTCTCGCGAGCAGTACTTC
CDR3aa: CAWSRESSREQYF

j_gene: TRBJ2-7
d_gene: -
abundance: -
len: 12
v_gene: TRBV7-6
CDR3nt: TGTGCCAGCAGCCTCGGGGAGTACGAGCAGTACTTC
CDR3aa: CASSLGEYEQYF

j_gene: TRBJ2-1
d_gene: TRBD2
abundance: -
len: 12
v_gene: TRBV7-2
CDR3nt: TGTGCCAGCAGCTTAAGGGAGGGAGAGCAGTTCTTC
CDR3aa: CASSLREGEQFF

j_gene: TRBJ2-5
d_gene: TRBD2
abundance: -
len: 15
v_gene: TRBV7-2
CDR3nt: TGTGCCAGCAGCTTAATTTGGACTAGCGAAGAGACCCAGTACTTC
CDR3aa: CASSLIWTSEETQYF

j_gene: TRBJ1-2
d_gene: -
abundance: -
len: 13
v_gene: TRBV5-1
CDR3nt: TGCGCCAGCAGCTTGTCCGGGGACGGGGGCTACACCTTC
CDR3aa: CASSLSGDGGYTF

j_gene: TRBJ1-2
d_gene: -
abundance: -
len: 15
v_gene: TRBV7-2
CDR3nt: TGTGCCAGCAGCTCGAAAGGAACAGGGATCTATGGCTACACCTTC
CDR3aa: CASSSKGTGIYGYTF

j_gene: TRBJ2-3
d_gene: TRBD2
abundance: -
len: 15
v_gene: TRBV5-1
CDR3nt: TGCGCCAGCAGCTTGACGGGAGGGTCCGCAGATACGCAGTATTTT
CDR3aa: CASSLTGGSADTQYF

j_gene: TRBJ1-5
d_gene: TRBD1
abundance: -
len: 16
v_gene: TRBV10-2
CDR3nt: TGCGCCAGCAGACGATCCGACAGGGGCTACAATCAGCCCCAGCATTTT
CDR3aa: CASRRSDRGYNQPQHF

j_gene: TRBJ2-2
d_gene: -
abundance: few
len: 12
v_gene: TRBV7-9
CDR3nt: TGTGCCAGCAGCTTGAGGACCGGGGAGCTGTTTTTT
CDR3aa: CASSLRTGELFF

j_gene: TRBJ1-5
d_gene: -
abundance: -
len: 12
v_gene: TRBV4-1
CDR3nt: TGCGCCAGCAGCCAAGGGGGGGAGCCCCAGCATTTT
CDR3aa: CASSQGGEPQHF

j_gene: TRBJ2-3
d_gene: -
abundance: -
len: 16
v_gene: TRBV7-2
CDR3nt: TGTGCCAGCAGCTTAAAAGGCCCGGGGAGCACAGATACGCAGTATTTT
CDR3aa: CASSLKGPGSTDTQYF

j_gene: TRBJ2-1
d_gene: TRBD2
abundance: -
len: 14
v_gene: TRBV29-1
CDR3nt: TGCAGCGCTGGGTGGCGCAAGCGGGAAAATGAGCAGTTCTTC
CDR3aa: CSAGWRKRENEQFF

j_gene: TRBJ2-3
d_gene: -
abundance: -
len: 14
v_gene: TRBV18
CDR3nt: TGTGCCAGCTCACCGGGCGGGCACACAGATACGCAGTATTTT
CDR3aa: CASSPGGHTDTQYF

j_gene: TRBJ2-1
d_gene: -
abundance: -
len: 15
v_gene: TRBV7-8
CDR3nt: TGTGCCAGCCGAGGTGTGGGCCTCTCGCGTGAGGAGCAGTTCTTC
CDR3aa: CASRGVGLSREEQFF

j_gene: TRBJ2-1
d_gene: -
abundance: -
len: 14
v_gene: TRBV5-4
CDR3nt: TGTGCCAGCAGCTTGCGAGCGGACTACAATGAGCAGTTCTTC
CDR3aa: CASSLRADYNEQFF

j_gene: TRBJ1-2
d_gene: -
abundance: -
len: 13
v_gene: TRBV5-4
CDR3nt: TGTGCCAGCAGCTCGAGGGTAAACTATGGCTACACCTTC
CDR3aa: CASSSRVNYGYTF

j_gene: TRBJ2-3
d_gene: -
abundance: -
len: 13
v_gene: TRBV7-2
CDR3nt: TGTGCCAGCAGCTTTGATTTCTCAGATACGCAGTATTTT
CDR3aa: CASSFDFSDTQYF

j_gene: TRBJ2-1
d_gene: -
abundance: -
len: 14
v_gene: TRBV5-4
CDR3nt: TGTGCCAGCAGCCAACAGACAGGATACAATGAGCAGTTCTTC
CDR3aa: CASSQQTGYNEQFF

j_gene: TRBJ2-7
d_gene: TRBD1
abundance: few
len: 15
v_gene: TRBV10-3
CDR3nt: TGTGCCATCAGGCCAACAGGGGACAGCAACTACGAGCAGTACTTC
CDR3aa: CAIRPTGDSNYEQYF

j_gene: TRBJ1-4
d_gene: -
abundance: once
len: 13
v_gene: TRBV19
CDR3nt: TGTGCCAGTAGTATTACAGGGAGTGAAAAACTGTTTTTT
CDR3aa: CASSITGSEKLFF

j_gene: TRBJ2-1
d_gene: TRBD2
abundance: -
len: 15
v_gene: TRBV11-3
CDR3nt: TGTGCCAGCAGCCCAGGGACTAGCGGGAGGGATGAGCAGTTCTTC
CDR3aa: CASSPGTSGRDEQFF

j_gene: TRBJ2-1
d_gene: -
abundance: -
len: 13
v_gene: TRBV28
CDR3nt: TGTGCCAGCAGTTACGACTTCTACAATGAGCAGTTCTTC
CDR3aa: CASSYDFYNEQFF

j_gene: TRBJ1-2
d_gene: TRBD1
abundance: few
len: 17
v_gene: TRBV28
CDR3nt: TGTGCCAGCAGTTTATCCAACTTGGGACAGGGGGAGGGTGGCTACACCTTC
CDR3aa: CASSLSNLGQGEGGYTF

j_gene: TRBJ2-3
d_gene: -
abundance: -
len: 13
v_gene: TRBV10-3
CDR3nt: TGTGCCATCAGTGAGGTACAGACAGATACGCAGTATTTT
CDR3aa: CAISEVQTDTQYF

j_gene: TRBJ1-2
d_gene: -
abundance: few
len: 12
v_gene: TRBV6-5
CDR3nt: TGTGCCAGCCGTAGCGCAAACTATGGCTACACCTTC
CDR3aa: CASRSANYGYTF

j_gene: TRBJ2-6
d_gene: -
abundance: -
len: 19
v_gene: TRBV4-3
CDR3nt: TGCGCCAGCAGCCAAGATCCCGGGACTCCCGGCTCTGGGGCCAACGTCCTGACTTTC
CDR3aa: CASSQDPGTPGSGANVLTF

j_gene: TRBJ1-1
d_gene: TRBD1
abundance: -
len: 13
v_gene: TRBV4-3
CDR3nt: TGCGCCAGCAGCCCCCGACAGGGCACTGAAGCTTTCTTT
CDR3aa: CASSPRQGTEAFF

j_gene: TRBJ2-3
d_gene: TRBD2
abundance: -
len: 21
v_gene: TRBV27
CDR3nt: TGTGCCAGCAGTCCGGGACAGGGATTAGGGACTAGCGGGAGGAGGACAGATACGCAGTATTTT
CDR3aa: CASSPGQGLGTSGRRTDTQYF

j_gene: TRBJ2-6
d_gene: -
abundance: -
len: 14
v_gene: TRBV5-5
CDR3nt: TGTGCCAGCAGCTTGGAGTCGGGGGCCAACGTCCTGACTTTC
CDR3aa: CASSLESGANVLTF

j_gene: TRBJ1-1
d_gene: TRBD1
abundance: -
len: 16
v_gene: TRBV16
CDR3nt: TGTGCCAGCAGCCCCCTTCCGGGACAGATGAACACTGAAGCTTTCTTT
CDR3aa: CASSPLPGQMNTEAFF